Following are 2 T cell receptor beta chains from one sample sequenced in a study of response to subunit inactivated influenza vaccine. From the RT-PCR reads, TCRdb called clonotypes with MiXCR, one entry per CDR3 protein. Of 500,000 to 550,000 distinct CDR3 sequences detected, around 7.7% appear once; the ten largest clones hold roughly 13%. This specimen was PBMCs from blood, taken less than 30 months after vaccination. The receptors were sampled from a man in his fifties or sixties who received an inactivated influenza vaccine.

The CDR3, as DNA: TGTGCCAGCAGTACGCGGACAGGGGGCTACGACGAGCAGTACTTC. The encoded protein is CASSTRTGGYDEQYF. The J gene is TRBJ2-7, the V gene TRBV6-2 or TRBV6-3; 11 bases agree with TRBD1. CDR1 and CDR2 from the germline V gene are MNHEY and SVGEGT. Trimming took 5 bases from V and 5 from J; bases not matched to a gene: 8. The CDR3 is 15 residues long.

The chain employs TRBV7-2 and TRBJ2-1; 7 nucleotides match TRBD2. This CDR3 spans 15 amino acids. Losses at the gene ends were 5 bases for V and 8 bases for J; bases not matched to a gene: 12. Per the germline V gene, CDR1 is SGHTA and CDR2 is FQGNSA. The CDR3 coding sequence is TGTGCCAGCAGCCCACCGGGACTACGGTCCGATGAGCAGTTCTTC. This translates into CASSPPGLRSDEQFF.